Listed here are 9 T cell receptor beta chains from one sample, sequenced in a study of blood T cell repertoires in COVID-19. TCRdb keeps only in-frame clones here, not all; method: immunoSEQ multiplex PCR. This sample has roughly 100,000 clones; 85% occur once, and the top ten carry 1.5% to 2%. Material: peripheral blood. The source is a woman between 65 and 79 years old with active or convalescent COVID-19.

The V and J genes are TRBV19 and TRBJ1-5, with D unclear. V was pared by 1 base and J by 2 bases, with 9 bases between. Germline V gene sequence: CDR1 LNHDA, CDR2 SQIVND (reference sequence). The CDR3 loop spans 15 amino acids. Written as DNA, the CDR3 is TGTGCCAGTAGTATAGCTGGGCCCGGCAATCAGCCCCAGCATTTT. As protein: CASSIAGPGNQPQHF.

The chain carries TRBV6-1 and TRBJ1-2; 9 nucleotides agree with TRBD1. Germline CDR1 is MNHNS and CDR2 is SASEGT. This CDR3 spans 15 amino acids. J was trimmed by 7 bases and V by 1 base; bases with no gene match: 7. CDR3 coding DNA: TGTGCCAGCAGTGAAGGGACAGGGGAGGTCGGTGGCTACACCTTC. It specifies CASSEGTGEVGGYTF.

There are a few counts of this clone. This rearrangement joins TRBV19 to TRBJ1-2, with a tentative D call TRBD1 (5 bases). V dropped 2 bases and J dropped 3 bases, with 13 bases sitting between them. The CDR3 runs to 15 residues. Germline V CDR1 and CDR2: LNHDA, SQIVND (reference sequence). The DNA for the CDR3 is TGTGCCAGTAGTATATGGGGGGTTAACGACTATGGCTACACCTTC. As protein: CASSIWGVNDYGYTF. Complete variable domain (other parts from reference TRBV19 and TRBJ1-2): DGGITQSPKYLFRKEGQNVTLSCEQNLNHDAMYWYRQDPGQGLRLIYYSQIVNDFQKGDIAEGYSVSREKKESFPLTVTSAQKNPTAFYLCASSIWGVNDYGYTFGSGTRLTVV.

The rearrangement links TRBV5-1 to TRBJ2-1; TRBD2 matches at 8 bases. CDR1 is SGHRS and CDR2 is YFSETQ in the germline V gene. With 1 base clipped from V and 6 bases from J, the junction kept 9 bases outside the gene matches. This CDR3 is built from 16 residues. The CDR3 reads CASSLRIESGSNEQFF. The DNA for the CDR3 is TGCGCCAGCAGCTTGAGAATCGAGAGCGGGAGCAATGAGCAGTTCTTC.

CDR3 region: CASSPVLSGELFF. Written as DNA, the CDR3 is TGTGCCAGCAGCCCCGTTCTTTCCGGGGAGCTGTTTTTT. The chain links TRBV7-9 to TRBJ2-2, with no clear D. V dropped 5 bases and J dropped 6 bases, with 10 bases sitting between them. The CDR3 extends over 13 amino acids. Germline V lookup: CDR1 SEHNR, CDR2 FQNEAQ (reference sequence).

The chain is built from TRBV7-2 and TRBJ1-5; 10 positions agree with TRBD1. Germline CDR1 SGHTA, CDR2 FQGNSA. The CDR3 has 15 residues. The junction had 9 bases not matched to a gene; V was cut back by 6 bases and J by 7 bases. The CDR3 sequence: CASRLRTGGFQPQHF. The CDR3 DNA reads TGTGCCAGCAGATTACGGACAGGGGGTTTCCAGCCCCAGCATTTT.

The chain recombines TRBV19 with TRBJ2-5; 9 nucleotides match TRBD2. Per the germline V gene, CDR1 is LNHDA and CDR2 is SQIVND (reference sequence). Trimming took 7 bases from V and 3 from J; bases not matched to a gene: 12. The CDR3 extends over 16 amino acids. The CDR3 spells CASTSRFSGGKETQYF. In DNA form, the CDR3 reads TGTGCCAGTACCTCTCGGTTTAGCGGGGGAAAAGAGACCCAGTACTTC.

This clone was seen just once. The chain carries TRBV28 and TRBJ1-5; tentative D call: TRBD1 (6 bases). Per the germline V gene, CDR1 is MDHEN and CDR2 is SYDVKM. There are 15 residues in the CDR3. The V gene lost 5 bases and the J gene lost 2 bases, with 13 bases spanning the gap. CDR3 DNA sequence: TGTGCCAGCAGTCCCCGAGGGGGGGGCAATCAGCCCCAGCATTTT. Amino acids: CASSPRGGGNQPQHF. The entire variable domain, with the rest obtained from reference TRBV28 and TRBJ1-5, is as follows: DVKVTQSSRYLVKRTGEKVFLECVQDMDHENMFWYRQDPGLGLRLIYFSYDVKMKEKGDIPEGYSVSREKKERFSLILESASTNQTSMYLCASSPRGGGNQPQHFGDGTRLSIL.

This sequence joins TRBV7-9 and TRBJ2-5; D is perhaps TRBD1 (5 bases). In germline, CDR1 is SEHNR, CDR2 FQNEAQ (reference sequence). V was clipped by 5 bases and J by 1 base, with 11 bases between them. The CDR3 has 14 residues. This chain's CDR3 is CASSLRTTQETQYF. CDR3 bases: TGTGCCAGCAGCCTTCGGACAACCCAAGAGACCCAGTACTTC.